A single T cell receptor beta chain is shown here with its context. Clones were read by immunoSEQ multiplex PCR, and TCRdb kept only the in-frame ones, dropping some. The sample holds tens of thousands of clones, roughly 90% seen once. The sample is drawn from a study of T cell changes during pregnancy in multiple sclerosis. Germline CDR1 is ENHRY and CDR2 is SYGVKD. The CDR3 loop spans 15 amino acids. Trimming stripped 3 bases from V and 10 bases from J, with 19 bases between. The receptor was isolated from a female donor with multiple sclerosis, enrolled in a pregnancy study. Sequenced material: CD8+ T cells from peripheral blood mononuclear cells, taken before pregnancy. The chain combines TRBV10-3 with TRBJ2-1, with TRBD2 as a possible D gene (7 bases). DNA of the CDR3: TGTGCCATCAGTGACCCCCGGCGGGGGCCTTTGGAGCAGTTCTTC. It translates to CAISDPRRGPLEQFF.